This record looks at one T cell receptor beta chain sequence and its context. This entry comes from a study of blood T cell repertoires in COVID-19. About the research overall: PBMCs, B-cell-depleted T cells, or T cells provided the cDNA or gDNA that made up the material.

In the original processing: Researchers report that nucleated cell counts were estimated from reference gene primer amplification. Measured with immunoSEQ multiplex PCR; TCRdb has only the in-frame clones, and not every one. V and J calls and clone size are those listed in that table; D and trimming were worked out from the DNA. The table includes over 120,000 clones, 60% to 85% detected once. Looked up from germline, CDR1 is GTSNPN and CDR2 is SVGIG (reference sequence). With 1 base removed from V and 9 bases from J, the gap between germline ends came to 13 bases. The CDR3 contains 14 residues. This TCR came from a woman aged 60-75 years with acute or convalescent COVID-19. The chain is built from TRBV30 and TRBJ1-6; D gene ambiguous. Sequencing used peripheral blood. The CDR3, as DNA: TGTGCCTGGAGTGCTCTCCGGACTGCTTCACCCCTCCACTTT. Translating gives CAWSALRTASPLHF.